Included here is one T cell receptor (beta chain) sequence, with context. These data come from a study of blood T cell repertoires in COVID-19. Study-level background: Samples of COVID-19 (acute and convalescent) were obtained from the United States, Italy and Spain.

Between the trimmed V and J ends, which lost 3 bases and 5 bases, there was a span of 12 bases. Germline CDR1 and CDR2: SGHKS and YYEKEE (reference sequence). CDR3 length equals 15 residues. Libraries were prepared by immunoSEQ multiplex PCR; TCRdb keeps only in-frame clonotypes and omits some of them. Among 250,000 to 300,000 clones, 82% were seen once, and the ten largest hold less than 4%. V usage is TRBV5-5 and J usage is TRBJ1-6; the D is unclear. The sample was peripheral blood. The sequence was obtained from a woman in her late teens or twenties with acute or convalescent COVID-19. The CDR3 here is CASSSRTGNNSPLHF. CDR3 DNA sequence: TGTGCCAGCAGCTCACGGACGGGGAATAATTCACCCCTCCACTTT. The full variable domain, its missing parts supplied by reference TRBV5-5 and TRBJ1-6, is DAGVTQSPTHLIKTRGQQVTLRCSPISGHKSVSWYQQVLGQGPQFIFQYYEKEERGRGNFPDRFSARQFPNYSSELNVNALLLGDSALYLCASSSRTGNNSPLHFGNGTRLTVT.